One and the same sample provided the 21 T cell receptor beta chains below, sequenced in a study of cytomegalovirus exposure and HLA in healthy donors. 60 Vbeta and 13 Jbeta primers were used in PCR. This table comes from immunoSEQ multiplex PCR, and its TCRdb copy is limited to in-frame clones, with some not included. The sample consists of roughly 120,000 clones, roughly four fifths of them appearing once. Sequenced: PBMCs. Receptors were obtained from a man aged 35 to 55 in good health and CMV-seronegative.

CDR3: CASSLGRGRSVGTDTQYF. For the CDR3, the DNA is TGTGCCAGCAGCTTGGGTAGAGGGAGATCGGTGGGCACAGATACGCAGTATTTT. This chain joins TRBV7-9 and TRBJ2-3, with D maybe TRBD2 (5 bases). The CDR3 spans 18 residues. V was clipped by 3 bases and J by 1 base, with 20 bases between them. Germline assignment: CDR1 SEHNR and CDR2 FQNEAQ (reference sequence). The whole variable domain, remainder taken from reference TRBV7-9 and TRBJ2-3, is DTGVSQNPRHKITKRGQNVTFRCDPISEHNRLYWYRQTLGQGPEFLTYFQNEAQLEKSRLLSDRFSAERPKGSFSTLEIQRTEQGDSAMYLCASSLGRGRSVGTDTQYFGPGTRLTVL.

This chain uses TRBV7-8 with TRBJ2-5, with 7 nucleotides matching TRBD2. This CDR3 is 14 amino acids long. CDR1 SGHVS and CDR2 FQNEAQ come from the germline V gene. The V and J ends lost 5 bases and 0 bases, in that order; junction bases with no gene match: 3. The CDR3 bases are TGTGCCAGCAGCCTAGGGACTAACCAAGAGACCCAGTACTTC. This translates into CASSLGTNQETQYF.

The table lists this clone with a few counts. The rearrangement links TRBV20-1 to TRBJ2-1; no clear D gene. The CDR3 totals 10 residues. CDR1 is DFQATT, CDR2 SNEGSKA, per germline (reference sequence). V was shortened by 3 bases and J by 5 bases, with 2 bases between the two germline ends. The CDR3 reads CSASNNEQFF. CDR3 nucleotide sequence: TGCAGTGCTAGTAACAATGAGCAGTTCTTC.

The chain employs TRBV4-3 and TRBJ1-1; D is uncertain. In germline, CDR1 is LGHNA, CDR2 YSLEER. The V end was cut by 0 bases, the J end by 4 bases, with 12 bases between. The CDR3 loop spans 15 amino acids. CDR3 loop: CASSQDTYSPTEAFF. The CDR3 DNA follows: TGCGCCAGCAGCCAAGATACGTATAGTCCCACTGAAGCTTTCTTT.

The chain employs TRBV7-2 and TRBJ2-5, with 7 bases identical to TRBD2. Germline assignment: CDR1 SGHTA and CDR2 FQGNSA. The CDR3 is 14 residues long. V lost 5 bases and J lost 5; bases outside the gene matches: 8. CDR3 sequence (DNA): TGTGCCAGCAGCCTACGGGGGGTGGGGGAGACCCAGTACTTC. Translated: CASSLRGVGETQYF.

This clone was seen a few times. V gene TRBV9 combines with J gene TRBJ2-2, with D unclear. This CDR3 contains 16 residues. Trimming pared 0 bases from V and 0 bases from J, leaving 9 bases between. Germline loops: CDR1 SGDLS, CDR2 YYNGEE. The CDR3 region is CASSVVADANTGELFF. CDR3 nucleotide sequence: TGTGCCAGCAGCGTAGTGGCTGATGCGAACACCGGGGAGCTGTTTTTT. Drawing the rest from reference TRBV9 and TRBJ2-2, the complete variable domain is DSGVTQTPKHLITATGQRVTLRCSPRSGDLSVYWYQQSLDQGLQFLIQYYNGEERAKGNILERFSAQQFPDLHSELNLSSLELGDSALYFCASSVVADANTGELFFGEGSRLTVL.

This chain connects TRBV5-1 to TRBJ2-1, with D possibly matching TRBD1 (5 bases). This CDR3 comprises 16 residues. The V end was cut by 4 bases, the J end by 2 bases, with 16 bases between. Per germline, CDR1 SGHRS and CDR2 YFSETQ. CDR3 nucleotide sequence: TGCGCCAGCAGCCAAAGGGCCATAGGGGCCTACAATGAGCAGTTCTTC. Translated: CASSQRAIGAYNEQFF.

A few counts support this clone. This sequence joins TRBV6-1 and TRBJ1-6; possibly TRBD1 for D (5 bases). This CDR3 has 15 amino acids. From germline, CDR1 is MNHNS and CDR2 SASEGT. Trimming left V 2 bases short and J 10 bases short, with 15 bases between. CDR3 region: CASSEMAGNGSPLHF. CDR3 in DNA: TGTGCCAGCAGTGAAATGGCAGGGAATGGCTCACCCCTCCACTTT.

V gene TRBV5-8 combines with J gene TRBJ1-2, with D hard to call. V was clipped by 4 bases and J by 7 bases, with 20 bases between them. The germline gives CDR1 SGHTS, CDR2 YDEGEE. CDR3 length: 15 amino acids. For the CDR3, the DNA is TGTGCCAGCAGCCCCGCCCGGGAGGTTGCTACTGGCTACACCTTC. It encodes CASSPAREVATGYTF.

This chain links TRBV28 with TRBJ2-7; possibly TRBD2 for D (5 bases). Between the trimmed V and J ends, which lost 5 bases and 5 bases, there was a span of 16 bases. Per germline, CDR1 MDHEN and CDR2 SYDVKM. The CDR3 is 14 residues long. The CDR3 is CASSARGSGDEQYF. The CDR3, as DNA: TGTGCCAGCAGTGCCCGCGGCAGCGGCGACGAGCAGTACTTC. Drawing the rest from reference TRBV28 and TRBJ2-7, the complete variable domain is DVKVTQSSRYLVKRTGEKVFLECVQDMDHENMFWYRQDPGLGLRLIYFSYDVKMKEKGDIPEGYSVSREKKERFSLILESASTNQTSMYLCASSARGSGDEQYFGPGTRLTVT.

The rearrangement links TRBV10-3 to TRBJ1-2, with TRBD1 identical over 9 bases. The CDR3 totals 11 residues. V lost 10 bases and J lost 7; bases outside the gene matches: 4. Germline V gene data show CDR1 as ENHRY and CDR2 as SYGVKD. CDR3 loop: CATQGASGYTF. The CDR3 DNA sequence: TGTGCCACACAGGGGGCATCTGGCTACACCTTC.

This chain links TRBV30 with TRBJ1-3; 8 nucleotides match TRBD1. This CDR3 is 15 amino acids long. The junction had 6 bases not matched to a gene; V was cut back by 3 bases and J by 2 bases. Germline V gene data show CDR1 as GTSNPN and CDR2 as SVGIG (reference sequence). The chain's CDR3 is CAWRFWTGTGNTIYF. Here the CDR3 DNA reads TGTGCCTGGAGGTTTTGGACAGGGACTGGAAACACCATATATTTT.

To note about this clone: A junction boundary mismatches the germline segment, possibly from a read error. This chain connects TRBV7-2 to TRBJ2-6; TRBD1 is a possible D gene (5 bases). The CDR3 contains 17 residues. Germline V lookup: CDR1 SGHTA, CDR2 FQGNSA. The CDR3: CASSFLGVYSGANGLTF. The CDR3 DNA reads TGTGCCAGCAGCTTTTTAGGCGTCTACTCTGGGGCCAACGGCCTGACTTTC.

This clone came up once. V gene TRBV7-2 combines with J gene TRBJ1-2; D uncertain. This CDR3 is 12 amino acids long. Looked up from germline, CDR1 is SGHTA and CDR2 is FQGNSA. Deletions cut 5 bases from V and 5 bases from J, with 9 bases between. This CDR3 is CASSAGLYGYTF. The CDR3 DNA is TGTGCCAGCAGCGCCGGACTATATGGCTACACCTTC.

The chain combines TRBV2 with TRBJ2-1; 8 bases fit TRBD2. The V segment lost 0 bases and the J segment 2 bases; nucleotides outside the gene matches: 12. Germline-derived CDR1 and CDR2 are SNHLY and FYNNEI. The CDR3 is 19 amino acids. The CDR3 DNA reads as TGTGCCAGCAGTGAAGCGCGGTTTAGCGGGGTAATACCCTACAATGAGCAGTTCTTC. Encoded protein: CASSEARFSGVIPYNEQFF.

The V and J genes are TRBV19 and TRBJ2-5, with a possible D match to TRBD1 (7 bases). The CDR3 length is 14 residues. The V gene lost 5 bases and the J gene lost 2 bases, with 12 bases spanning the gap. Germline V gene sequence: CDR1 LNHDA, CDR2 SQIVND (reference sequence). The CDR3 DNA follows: TGTGCCAGTAGTCCGGGGGACAGACAAGAGACCCAGTACTTC. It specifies CASSPGDRQETQYF. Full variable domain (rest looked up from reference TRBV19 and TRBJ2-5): DGGITQSPKYLFRKEGQNVTLSCEQNLNHDAMYWYRQDPGQGLRLIYYSQIVNDFQKGDIAEGYSVSREKKESFPLTVTSAQKNPTAFYLCASSPGDRQETQYFGPGTRLLVL.

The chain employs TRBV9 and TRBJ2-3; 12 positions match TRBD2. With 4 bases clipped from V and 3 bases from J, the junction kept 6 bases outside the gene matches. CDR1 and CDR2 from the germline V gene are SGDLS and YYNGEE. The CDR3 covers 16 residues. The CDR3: CASSSLAGGLTDTQYF. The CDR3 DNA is TGTGCCAGCAGCTCCCTAGCGGGGGGGCTAACAGATACGCAGTATTTT.

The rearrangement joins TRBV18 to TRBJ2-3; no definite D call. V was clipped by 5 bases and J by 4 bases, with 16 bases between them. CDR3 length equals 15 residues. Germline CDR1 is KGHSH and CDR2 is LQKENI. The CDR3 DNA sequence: TGTGCCAGCTCAAGTGAAGTGGCCGGAGCAGATACGCAGTATTTT. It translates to CASSSEVAGADTQYF.

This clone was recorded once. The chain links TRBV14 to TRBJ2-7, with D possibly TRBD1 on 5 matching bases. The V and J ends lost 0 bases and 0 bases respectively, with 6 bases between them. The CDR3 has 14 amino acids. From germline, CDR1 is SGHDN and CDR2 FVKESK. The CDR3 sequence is CASSQDQGSYEQYF. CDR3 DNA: TGTGCCAGCAGCCAAGATCAGGGCTCCTACGAGCAGTACTTC.

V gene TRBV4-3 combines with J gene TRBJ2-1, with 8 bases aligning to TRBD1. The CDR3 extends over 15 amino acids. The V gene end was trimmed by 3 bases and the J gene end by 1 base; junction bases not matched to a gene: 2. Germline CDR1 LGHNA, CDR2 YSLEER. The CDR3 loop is CASSHGQGSYNEQFF. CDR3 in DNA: TGCGCCAGCAGCCACGGACAGGGATCCTACAATGAGCAGTTCTTC.

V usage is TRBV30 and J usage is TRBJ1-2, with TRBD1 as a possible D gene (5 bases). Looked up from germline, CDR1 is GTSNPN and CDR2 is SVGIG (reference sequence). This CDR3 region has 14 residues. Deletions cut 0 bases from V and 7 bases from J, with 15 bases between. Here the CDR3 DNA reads TGTGCCTGGAGTGTATCCAGGGAGGCGGCTGGCTACACCTTC. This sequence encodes CAWSVSREAAGYTF.